The clone carrying this TCR beta chain appeared a few times. The source of the sample is a study of blood T cells in healthy people across ages. Then a second PCR, running roughly 7 to 11 cycles, was carried out with a sample-barcoded 5' primer and a J-beta primer mix. Each CDR3 protein gets one entry after TCRdb re-called the 5' RACE reads with MiXCR. The table records hundreds of thousands of distinct CDR3 sequences, 52% of them present only once. The ends were cut back, 8 bases at V and 2 bases at J, with 13 bases in the middle. This CDR3 region has 13 residues. Per germline, CDR1 SGHRS and CDR2 YFSETQ.

The sample taken for sequencing was blood. The genes are TRBV5-1 and TRBJ2-5, with D unclear. The clonotype originates from a woman at least 80 years old in good health. In DNA, the CDR3 is TGCGCCAGAACCCGACTCCCGCAAGAGACCCAGTACTTC. As protein: CARTRLPQETQYF.